One and the same sample provided the 27 T cell receptor beta chains below, sequenced in a study of T cells in localized non-small cell lung cancer. Method: immunoSEQ multiplex PCR; TCRdb's copy keeps in-frame clones and lacks some. The profile shows under 30,000 clones, about 86% of them singletons. This specimen was peripheral blood, taken before any cancer treatment. Receptor source: a female donor at least 60 years old with stage I lung adenocarcinoma.

The V gene is TRBV5-5, the J gene TRBJ2-3; 8 nucleotides align to TRBD1. With V trimmed by 3 bases and J by 5 bases, 8 bases remained unmatched. The CDR3 runs to 15 residues. Germline lookup yields CDR1 SGHKS and CDR2 YYEKEE (reference sequence). Here the CDR3 reads CASSSRGLKIDTQYF. The CDR3 DNA is TGTGCCAGCAGCTCCAGGGGGCTGAAGATAGATACGCAGTATTTT.

The V gene is TRBV18, the J gene TRBJ1-2; the match to TRBD1 covers 8 bases. There are 14 residues in the CDR3. Germline values: CDR1 KGHSH, CDR2 LQKENI. V was clipped by 1 base and J by 8 bases; unmatched bases: 6. The CDR3 region has the DNA TGTGCCAGCTCACCACAAGGACAGGGAATAGGCTACACCTTC. Translated: CASSPQGQGIGYTF.

The rearrangement uses TRBV30 and TRBJ1-4; 7 bases agree with TRBD1. The J segment lost 8 bases and the V segment lost 2 bases, leaving 11 bases of the junction unmatched. Germline V gives CDR1 GTSNPN, CDR2 SVGIG (reference sequence). CDR3 length equals 15 residues. Here the CDR3 reads CAWSTSTGTWEKLFF. For the CDR3, the DNA is TGTGCCTGGAGTACCTCGACAGGGACTTGGGAAAAACTGTTTTTT.

This clone was seen only a few times. The chain has TRBV7-9 and TRBJ2-5, with D perhaps assigned TRBD1 or TRBD2 (5 bases each). The V gene lost 3 bases and the J gene lost 5 bases, with 7 bases spanning the gap. The germline CDR1 and CDR2 sequences are SEHNR and FQNEAQ (reference sequence). The CDR3 has 12 residues. CDR3 residues: CASSFGDETQYF. The CDR3 DNA reads as TGTGCCAGCAGCTTTGGGGACGAGACCCAGTACTTC.

The chain has TRBV19 and TRBJ1-2; D is unclear. Trimming took off 7 bases at V and 8 bases at J, with 17 bases between the two ends. The germline gives CDR1 LNHDA, CDR2 SQIVND (reference sequence). The CDR3 contains 13 residues. CDR3 sequence (DNA): TGTGCCAGTACCCCAACCTCCGCTCGGGGCTACACCTTC. Translated, it gives CASTPTSARGYTF.

The chain has TRBV2 and TRBJ2-5; D perhaps matches TRBD1 (6 bases). The CDR3 covers 14 residues. V dropped 6 bases and J dropped 0 bases, with 11 bases sitting between them. Germline CDR1 reads SNHLY; CDR2 reads FYNNEI. CDR3 loop: CASSATGYQETQYF. The CDR3 nucleotides are TGTGCCAGCAGCGCCACAGGGTACCAAGAGACCCAGTACTTC.

V is TRBV6-1 and J is TRBJ2-4; 7 nucleotides align to TRBD2. V was clipped by 3 bases and J by 3 bases; unmatched bases: 2. Germline assignment: CDR1 MNHNS and CDR2 SASEGT. The CDR3 totals 14 residues. The CDR3 sequence is CASSEGGSKNIQYF. The CDR3 DNA sequence: TGTGCCAGCAGTGAGGGAGGGAGCAAAAACATTCAGTACTTC.

This CDR3 is CASNGPGKNTEAFF. Here the CDR3 DNA reads TGTGCCAGTAACGGTCCGGGAAAGAACACTGAAGCTTTCTTT. The chain combines TRBV19 with TRBJ1-1; D not certain. The germline gives CDR1 LNHDA, CDR2 SQIVND (reference sequence). Deletions cut 7 bases from V and 1 base from J, with 13 bases between. The CDR3 length is 14 residues.

The chain has TRBV7-9 and TRBJ2-1, with D unclear. Trimming cost V 0 bases and J 0 bases, with 15 bases left between them. Per germline, CDR1 SEHNR and CDR2 FQNEAQ (reference sequence). This CDR3 has 18 residues. The chain's CDR3 is CASSLAYRTPSSYNEQFF. DNA of the CDR3: TGTGCCAGCAGCTTAGCGTACCGAACTCCGAGCTCCTACAATGAGCAGTTCTTC.

This chain connects TRBV27 to TRBJ1-2; D is uncertain. The V end lost 3 bases, the J end lost 8 bases, and 16 bases lay between the germline ends. This CDR3 has 14 residues. CDR1 MNHEY and CDR2 SMNVEV come from the germline V gene (reference sequence). The CDR3 sequence: CASSLVGLRGGYTF. In DNA, the CDR3 is TGTGCCAGCAGTTTGGTAGGACTTCGAGGAGGCTACACCTTC.

This chain uses TRBV28 with TRBJ2-4; D remains unclear. Trimming left V 4 bases short and J 4 bases short, with 5 bases between. The CDR3 length is 12 residues. CDR1 and CDR2 from the germline V gene are MDHEN and SYDVKM. CDR3 nucleotides: TGTGCCAGCAGTTATCAGAAAAACATTCAGTACTTC. Translation gives CASSYQKNIQYF.

This chain links TRBV30 with TRBJ2-3; TRBD1 is a possible D gene (5 bases). The CDR3 extends over 14 amino acids. Trimming took 2 bases from V and 2 from J, leaving 11 bases between them. Germline assignment: CDR1 GTSNPN and CDR2 SVGIG (reference sequence). CDR3: CAWSRGGSTDTQYF. The CDR3 DNA sequence: TGTGCCTGGAGTAGGGGTGGATCCACAGATACGCAGTATTTT.

The chain recombines TRBV6-1 with TRBJ1-3; D ambiguous. Germline CDR1 reads MNHNS; CDR2 reads SASEGT. With 0 bases removed from V and 0 bases from J, the gap between germline ends came to 9 bases. The CDR3 has 16 residues. Here the CDR3 DNA reads TGTGCCAGCAGTGAAGCGCAGGTTTTCTCTGGAAACACCATATATTTT. Its translation: CASSEAQVFSGNTIYF.

V is TRBV9 and J is TRBJ2-3, with TRBD2 matching over 13 bases. Germline CDR1 reads SGDLS; CDR2 reads YYNGEE. This CDR3 spans 16 amino acids. J lost 8 bases, V lost 0 bases, and 6 bases had no gene match. CDR3 DNA: TGTGCCAGCAGCGTAGTCACTAGCGGGGGGGCCGGTACGCAGTATTTT. This sequence encodes CASSVVTSGGAGTQYF. Filled out from reference TRBV9 and TRBJ2-3, the complete variable domain reads DSGVTQTPKHLITATGQRVTLRCSPRSGDLSVYWYQQSLDQGLQFLIQYYNGEERAKGNILERFSAQQFPDLHSELNLSSLELGDSALYFCASSVVTSGGAGTQYFGPGTRLTVL.

This clone was recorded once. The chain employs TRBV2 and TRBJ2-5; 11 bases are a match to TRBD2. Germline CDR1 SNHLY, CDR2 FYNNEI. This CDR3 has 15 residues. V lost 2 bases, J lost 7 bases, and 6 bases stayed unmatched. The CDR3 region is CASSEIAGGFGTQYF. The CDR3 DNA sequence: TGTGCCAGCAGTGAAATAGCGGGGGGGTTTGGGACCCAGTACTTC.

The chain joins TRBV9 to TRBJ2-3; the D is unclear. V lost 0 bases to trimming and J lost 0 bases, with 5 bases between them. The germline V gene has CDR1 SGDLS and CDR2 YYNGEE. CDR3 size: 14 residues. CDR3 nucleotide sequence: TGTGCCAGCAGCGTAGCTCTTAGCACAGATACGCAGTATTTT. This gives the protein CASSVALSTDTQYF.

This chain connects TRBV19 to TRBJ2-7, with D perhaps TRBD2 (6 bases). Trimming took 5 bases from V and 7 from J, leaving 18 bases between them. CDR1 and CDR2 (germline): LNHDA, SQIVND (reference sequence). This CDR3 has 14 amino acids. The CDR3 loop reads CASSSGGRSWEQYF. In nucleotides, the CDR3 is TGTGCCAGTAGTTCCGGGGGACGGAGCTGGGAGCAGTACTTC.

This clone came up a few times. The CDR3 spells CASSWTGGNTGELFF. CDR3 DNA: TGTGCCAGCAGCTGGACAGGGGGCAACACCGGGGAGCTGTTTTTT. The genes are TRBV7-3 and TRBJ2-2; 11 bases are a match to TRBD1. The CDR3 totals 15 residues. Germline V gene sequence: CDR1 SGHTA, CDR2 FQGTGA. J was trimmed by 2 bases and V by 4 bases; bases with no gene match: 0. The full variable domain, in which reference TRBV7-3 and TRBJ2-2 provide the parts outside the CDR3, is GAGVSQTPSNKVTEKGKYVELRCDPISGHTALYWYRQSLGQGPEFLIYFQGTGAADDSGLPNDRFFAVRPEGSVSTLKIQRTERGDSAVYLCASSWTGGNTGELFFGEGSRLTVL.

The chain carries TRBV6-5 and TRBJ1-5; D gene unclear. CDR1 is MNHEY and CDR2 is SVGAGI in the germline V gene. Trimming pared 6 bases from V and 7 bases from J, leaving 13 bases between. The CDR3 consists of 13 residues. The CDR3 DNA sequence: TGTGCCAGCAGGTTAGGGTATGGCCAGCCCCAGCATTTT. This sequence encodes CASRLGYGQPQHF.

This clone is categorized as medium-sized (0.01 to 0.1%). The gene calls are TRBV15 and TRBJ2-1; TRBD1 agrees at 9 bases. With V trimmed by 5 bases and J by 7 bases, 9 bases remained unmatched. Germline values: CDR1 LNHNV, CDR2 YYDKDF (reference sequence). The CDR3 has 15 amino acids. The CDR3 DNA follows: TGTGCCACCAGCTTCACCGGGACAGGGTTGAATGAGCAGTTCTTC. Translated, it gives CATSFTGTGLNEQFF.

The chain recombines TRBV18 with TRBJ1-1; 12 nucleotides line up with TRBD1. With V trimmed by 3 bases and J by 4 bases, 9 bases remained unmatched. The CDR3 is 17 amino acids. Germline CDR1 is KGHSH and CDR2 is LQKENI. CDR3 coding DNA: TGTGCCAGCTCACCCGGGACAGGGGGCGTTCGGGGCACTGAAGCTTTCTTT. This codes for CASSPGTGGVRGTEAFF.

This clone was found a few times. This sequence joins TRBV30 and TRBJ1-1; D remains ambiguous. Germline V gene lookup returns CDR1 GTSNPN and CDR2 SVGIG (reference sequence). With 5 bases removed from V and 0 bases from J, the gap between germline ends came to 10 bases. This CDR3 contains 13 residues. The CDR3, as DNA: TGTGCCTGGGCGCGGCAGTTGAACACTGAAGCTTTCTTT. This encodes CAWARQLNTEAFF.

The chain joins TRBV27 to TRBJ1-1; D not resolved. CDR3 size: 14 residues. Trimming removed 1 base at V and 2 bases at J, with 8 bases between. Germline V gene data show CDR1 as MNHEY and CDR2 as SMNVEV (reference sequence). The CDR3: CASSLYTENTEAFF. As DNA, the CDR3 is TGTGCCAGCAGTTTATATACAGAAAACACTGAAGCTTTCTTT.

The rearrangement links TRBV15 to TRBJ2-2, with a possible D match to TRBD2 (6 bases). Trimming took 0 bases from V and 3 from J, leaving 8 bases between them. The CDR3 spans 15 residues. Looked up from germline, CDR1 is LNHNV and CDR2 is YYDKDF (reference sequence). This CDR3 reads CATSRDTSYTGELFF. CDR3 coding DNA: TGTGCCACCAGCAGAGATACTAGCTACACCGGGGAGCTGTTTTTT.

This clone was observed once. This chain connects TRBV30 to TRBJ2-3; D possibly matches TRBD1 or TRBD2 (5 bases each). Between the trimmed V and J ends, which lost 2 bases and 1 base, there was a span of 10 bases. CDR1 GTSNPN and CDR2 SVGIG come from the germline V gene (reference sequence). The length of the CDR3 is 14 residues. The CDR3 here is CAWSRGGGTDTQYF. CDR3 sequence (DNA): TGTGCCTGGAGTCGTGGGGGTGGCACAGATACGCAGTATTTT.

This chain links TRBV12-5 with TRBJ1-2; D may be TRBD1 (5 bases). The CDR3 is 13 residues long. CDR1 is LGHNT and CDR2 is FRNRAP in the germline V gene. V gave up 1 base and J gave up 5 bases, with 8 bases separating them. The CDR3 DNA follows: TGTGCTAGTGGTTTGGCGACAGTTTATGGCTACACCTTC. This translates into CASGLATVYGYTF.

The rearrangement links TRBV18 to TRBJ1-2, with D maybe TRBD1 (5 bases). The V gene lost 0 bases and the J gene lost 7 bases, with 15 bases spanning the gap. Germline CDR1 is KGHSH and CDR2 is LQKENI. The CDR3 extends over 15 amino acids. CDR3 in DNA: TGTGCCAGCTCACCACCGGGACGGCCGGTTTCTGGCTACACCTTC. Its translation: CASSPPGRPVSGYTF.